The TCR beta chain described here comes from a study of T-cell memory formation after mild COVID-19. Points on this clonotype: Its antigen is not known.

The TCR alpha and TCR beta cDNA libraries, bearing sample barcodes and UMIs, were generated by 5'RACE using constant-segment primers. Via MiXCR, TCRdb re-called the 5' RACE reads, giving one row per CDR3 protein. The sample records about 440,000 distinct CDR3 sequences, around 19% being singletons. Points from the study as a whole: Researchers found some responding clones in pre-infection memory, a sign that cross-reactive memory joined. Those CD4+ clones that contracted were mainly in CM and EM (CD8+ ones in EMRA).

CDR3 length: 16 residues. V gave up 0 bases and J gave up 0 bases, with 12 bases separating them. Germline V lookup: CDR1 DFQATT, CDR2 SNEGSKA (reference sequence). Sequenced input: PBMCs or a T cell subset sorted from them (not recorded which). The chain recombines TRBV20-1 with TRBJ2-1; TRBD2 is a possible D gene (6 bases). The TCR comes from an adult woman who had mild COVID-19 (a few samples of this study predate the infection). Cell type and time point are not known. For the CDR3, the DNA is TGCAGTGCTAGAGATTCCGAGACTAGCTCCTACAATGAGCAGTTCTTC. It translates to CSARDSETSSYNEQFF.